The TCR beta chain under discussion was sequenced for a study of T cell responses to AZD1222 COVID-19 vaccine. The data were produced by immunoSEQ multiplex PCR, yet TCRdb's version contains in-frame clones alone and is incomplete. The profile shows 130,000 or so clones, 70% to 90% of them singletons. With 5 bases clipped from V and 2 bases from J, the junction kept 10 bases outside the gene matches. The CDR3 consists of 18 residues. The V gene's germline CDR1 is SEHNR and CDR2 FQNEAQ (reference sequence). The genes are TRBV7-9 and TRBJ2-3, with TRBD2 matching over 13 bases. This specimen consisted of peripheral blood, obtained on day 0 of AZD1222 vaccination. This receptor was obtained from an adult in good health. CDR3 nucleotides: TGTGCCAGCAGCGCGAGGACTAGCGGGGGCCCCCCCACAGATACGCAGTATTTT. This encodes CASSARTSGGPPTDTQYF.